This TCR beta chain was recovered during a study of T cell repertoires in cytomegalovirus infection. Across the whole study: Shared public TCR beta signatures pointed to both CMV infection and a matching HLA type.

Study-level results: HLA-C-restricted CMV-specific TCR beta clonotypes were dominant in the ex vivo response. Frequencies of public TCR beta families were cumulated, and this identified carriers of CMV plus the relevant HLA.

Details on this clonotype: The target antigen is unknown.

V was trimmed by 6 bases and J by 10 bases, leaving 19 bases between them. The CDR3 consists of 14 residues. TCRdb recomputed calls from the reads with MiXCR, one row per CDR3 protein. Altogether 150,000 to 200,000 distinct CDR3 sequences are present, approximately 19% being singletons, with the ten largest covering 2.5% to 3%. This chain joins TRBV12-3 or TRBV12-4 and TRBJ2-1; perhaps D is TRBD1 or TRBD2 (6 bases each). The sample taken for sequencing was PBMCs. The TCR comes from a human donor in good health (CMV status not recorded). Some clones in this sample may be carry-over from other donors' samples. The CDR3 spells CASSSQGGLGEQFF. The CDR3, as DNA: TGTGCCAGCAGCTCCCAAGGGGGGTTAGGGGAGCAGTTCTTC.